The 4 T cell receptor beta chains below all came from one sample that was sequenced in a study of cytomegalovirus exposure and HLA in healthy donors. This PCR relied on a set of 60 Vbeta primers and 13 Jbeta primers. TCRdb's copy holds only in-frame clones and misses some; the assay was immunoSEQ multiplex PCR. The sample lists some 130,000 clones; roughly four fifths were seen once. Input material: PBMCs. These receptors were collected from a man aged 30 to 45 in good health and CMV-seronegative.

This clone has only a few counts. This rearrangement joins TRBV5-4 to TRBJ2-1; TRBD2 matches at 7 bases. The germline V gene has CDR1 SGHNT and CDR2 YYREEE (reference sequence). The CDR3 runs 19 residues. V lost 0 bases and J lost 0; bases outside the gene matches: 12. The CDR3 nucleotides are TGTGCCAGCAGCTTGGATCAGGCTAGCGGCAGAGTCTCCTACAATGAGCAGTTCTTC. This translates into CASSLDQASGRVSYNEQFF.

This chain connects TRBV6-6 to TRBJ2-7; D possibly corresponds to TRBD2 (5 bases). From germline, CDR1 is MNHNY and CDR2 SVGAGI (reference sequence). The CDR3 extends over 14 amino acids. The V end was cut by 0 bases, the J end by 3 bases, with 9 bases between. The CDR3 loop is CASSYSLEGYEQYF. The CDR3 region has the DNA TGTGCCAGCAGTTACTCACTAGAAGGCTACGAGCAGTACTTC.

This clone was recorded a few times. This chain connects TRBV5-4 to TRBJ2-2, with 10 bases matching TRBD2. Germline V gene data show CDR1 as SGHNT and CDR2 as YYREEE (reference sequence). The CDR3 extends over 15 amino acids. Unmatched junction bases numbered 6, after V lost 4 bases and J lost 6 bases. The CDR3 is CASSPQREGSGELFF. CDR3 sequence (DNA): TGTGCCAGCAGCCCCCAGCGGGAGGGGTCCGGGGAGCTGTTTTTT.

The chain carries TRBV29-1 and TRBJ1-1, with TRBD1 identical over 8 bases. The V segment lost 4 bases and the J segment 7 bases; nucleotides outside the gene matches: 11. The CDR3 totals 14 residues. In germline, CDR1 is SQVTM, CDR2 ANQGSEA. In DNA form, the CDR3 reads TGCAGCGTTGTGTCAGGGGGCGATGGTAGTGAAGCTTTCTTT. It codes for CSVVSGGDGSEAFF.